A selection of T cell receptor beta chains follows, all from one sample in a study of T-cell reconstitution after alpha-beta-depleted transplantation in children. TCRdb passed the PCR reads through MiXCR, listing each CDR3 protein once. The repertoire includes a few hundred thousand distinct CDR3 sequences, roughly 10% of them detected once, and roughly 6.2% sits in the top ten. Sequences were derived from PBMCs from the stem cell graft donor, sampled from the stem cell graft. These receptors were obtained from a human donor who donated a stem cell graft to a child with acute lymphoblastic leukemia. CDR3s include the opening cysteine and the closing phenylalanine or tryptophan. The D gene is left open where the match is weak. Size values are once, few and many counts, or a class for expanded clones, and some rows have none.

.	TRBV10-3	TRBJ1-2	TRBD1	CAITGTADNYGYTF	TGTGCCATCACTGGGACAGCAGATAACTATGGCTACACCTTC
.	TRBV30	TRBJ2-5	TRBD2	CAWRGGTSGGEETQYF	TGTGCCTGGAGGGGTGGGACTAGCGGGGGTGAAGAGACCCAGTACTTC
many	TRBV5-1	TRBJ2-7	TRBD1	CASSSTGVEQYF	TGCGCCAGCAGCTCGACAGGGGTCGAGCAGTACTTC
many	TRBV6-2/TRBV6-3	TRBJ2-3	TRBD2	CASSYGLAETDTQYF	TGTGCCAGCAGTTACGGTCTAGCGGAGACAGATACGCAGTATTTT
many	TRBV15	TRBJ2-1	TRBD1	CATSRDRDSYNEQFF	TGTGCCACCAGCAGAGATCGGGACAGCTACAATGAGCAGTTCTTC
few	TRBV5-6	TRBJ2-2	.	CASSLGGWSHRELFF	TGTGCCAGCAGCTTAGGAGGGTGGTCTCACCGGGAGCTGTTTTTT
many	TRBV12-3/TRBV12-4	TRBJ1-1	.	CASSLSWGKANTEAFF	TGTGCCAGCAGTTTATCATGGGGGAAGGCGAACACTGAAGCTTTCTTT
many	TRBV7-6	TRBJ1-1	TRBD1	CASSLVLAGGGNTEAFF	TGTGCCAGCAGCTTAGTTTTAGCAGGGGGAGGGAATACTGAAGCTTTCTTT
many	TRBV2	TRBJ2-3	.	CASTFTDTQYF	TGTGCCAGCACCTTCACAGATACGCAGTATTTT
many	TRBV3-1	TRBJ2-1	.	CASRQGSYNEQFF	TGTGCCAGCAGACAGGGTTCCTACAATGAGCAGTTCTTC
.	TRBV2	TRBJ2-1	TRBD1	CASSVHRGTYEQFF	TGTGCCAGCAGTGTACACAGGGGGACCTATGAGCAGTTCTTC
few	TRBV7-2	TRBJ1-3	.	CASSPGPTNTIYF	TGTGCCAGCAGCCCCGGGCCTACGAACACCATATATTTT
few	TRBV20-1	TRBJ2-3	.	CSATLAFPSTDTQYF	TGCAGTGCTACACTTGCGTTCCCTAGCACAGATACGCAGTATTTT
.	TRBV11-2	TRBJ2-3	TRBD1	CASSRPDRDSYTDTQYF	TGTGCCAGCAGCCGTCCCGACCGGGACAGCTACACAGATACGCAGTATTTT
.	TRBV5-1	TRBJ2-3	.	CATSNREHTDTQYF	TGCGCCACCTCGAACAGGGAGCACACAGATACGCAGTATTTT
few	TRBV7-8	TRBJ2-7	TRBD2	CASSLSWTSGGPHSYEQYF	TGTGCCAGCAGCTTAAGTTGGACTAGCGGGGGGCCCCACTCCTACGAGCAGTACTTC
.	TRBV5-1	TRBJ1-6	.	CASSLAGEGALNSPLHF	TGCGCCAGCAGCTTGGCCGGAGAAGGGGCCCTTAATTCACCCCTCCACTTT
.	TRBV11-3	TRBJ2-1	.	CASSLDQINEQFF	TGTGCCAGCAGCTTAGATCAGATAAATGAGCAGTTCTTC
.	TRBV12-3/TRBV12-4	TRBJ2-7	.	CASRVRGEQYF	TGTGCCAGCAGGGTCCGGGGGGAGCAGTACTTC
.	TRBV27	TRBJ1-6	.	CASSFGVNDFSPLHF	TGTGCCAGCAGTTTTGGGGTTAACGACTTTTCACCCCTCCACTTT
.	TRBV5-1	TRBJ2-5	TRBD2	CASSLFAPGLAGVQETQYF	TGCGCCAGCAGCTTATTTGCGCCCGGACTAGCGGGGGTACAAGAGACCCAGTACTTC
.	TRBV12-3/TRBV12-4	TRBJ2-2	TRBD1	CASRRTGTNTGELFF	TGTGCCAGCAGACGGACAGGGACGAACACCGGGGAGCTGTTTTTT
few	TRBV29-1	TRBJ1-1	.	CSVEWDLHEAFF	TGCAGCGTTGAGTGGGATCTTCATGAAGCTTTCTTT
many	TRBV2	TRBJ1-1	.	CASSEGQYTEAFF	TGTGCCAGCAGTGAAGGGCAGTACACTGAAGCTTTCTTT
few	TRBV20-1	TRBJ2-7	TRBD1	CSAYATGAGYEQYF	TGCAGTGCTTACGCTACAGGGGCGGGCTACGAGCAGTACTTC
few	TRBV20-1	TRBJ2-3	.	CSAIITGDGTDTQYF	TGCAGTGCCATCATTACTGGGGATGGCACAGATACGCAGTATTTT
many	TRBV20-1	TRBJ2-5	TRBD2	CSANPLPTSEIETQYF	TGCAGTGCTAACCCACTCCCCACTAGCGAGATAGAGACCCAGTACTTC
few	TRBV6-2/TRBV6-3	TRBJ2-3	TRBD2	CASRKGGLADTDTQYF	TGTGCCAGCAGGAAAGGGGGACTAGCGGATACAGATACGCAGTATTTT
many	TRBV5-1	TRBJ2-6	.	CASSNSNVLTF	TGCGCCAGCAGCAATTCCAACGTCCTGACTTTC
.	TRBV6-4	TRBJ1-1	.	CASSVEMNTEAFF	TGTGCCAGCAGTGTCGAGATGAACACTGAAGCTTTCTTT
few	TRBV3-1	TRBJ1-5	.	CASSPLGSNQPQHF	TGTGCCAGCAGCCCGTTAGGGAGCAATCAGCCCCAGCATTTT
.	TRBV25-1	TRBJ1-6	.	CASSPRGSVNSPLHF	TGTGCCAGCAGCCCACGCGGAAGTGTTAATTCACCCCTCCACTTT
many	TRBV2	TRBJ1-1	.	CASSEQNTEAFF	TGTGCCAGCAGCGAGCAGAACACTGAAGCTTTCTTT
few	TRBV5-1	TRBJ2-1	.	CASSLGNITREGNEQFF	TGCGCCAGCAGCTTGGGAAACATCACTCGAGAGGGAAATGAGCAGTTCTTC
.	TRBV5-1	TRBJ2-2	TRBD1	CASSLEGTANTGELFF	TGCGCCAGCAGCTTGGAGGGGACAGCGAACACCGGGGAGCTGTTTTTT
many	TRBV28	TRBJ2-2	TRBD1	CASSLTGLVNTGELFF	TGTGCCAGCAGTCTGACAGGGCTTGTGAACACCGGGGAGCTGTTTTTT
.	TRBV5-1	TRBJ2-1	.	CASSQGGYNEQFF	TGCGCCAGCAGCCAAGGGGGATACAATGAGCAGTTCTTC
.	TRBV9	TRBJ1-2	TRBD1	CASSVGQGLANYGYTF	TGTGCCAGCAGCGTAGGACAGGGACTAGCTAACTATGGCTACACCTTC
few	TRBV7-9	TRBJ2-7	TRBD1	CASSDKGDRIYEQYF	TGTGCCAGCAGCGATAAGGGGGACAGGATTTACGAGCAGTACTTC
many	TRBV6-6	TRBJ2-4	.	CASRGSGNIQYF	TGTGCCAGCAGGGGCTCGGGAAACATTCAGTACTTC
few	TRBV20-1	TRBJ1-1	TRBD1	CSAETGVNTEAFF	TGCAGTGCTGAAACAGGGGTGAACACTGAAGCTTTCTTT
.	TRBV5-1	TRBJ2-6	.	CASKMVSSGANVLTF	TGCGCCAGCAAGATGGTGAGCTCTGGGGCCAACGTCCTGACTTTC
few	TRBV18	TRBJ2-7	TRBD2	CASSAQTGLDGEQYF	TGTGCCAGCTCAGCTCAAACGGGACTAGACGGAGAGCAGTACTTC
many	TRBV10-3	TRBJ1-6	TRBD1	CAISTTGGDANSPLHF	TGTGCCATCAGTACTACAGGGGGCGACGCGAATTCACCCCTCCACTTT
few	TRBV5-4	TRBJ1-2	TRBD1	CASSTGGQGRNYGYTF	TGTGCCAGCAGTACGGGGGGACAGGGGAGAAACTATGGCTACACCTTC
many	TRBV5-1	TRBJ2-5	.	CASSLGDLYQETQYF	TGCGCCAGCAGCTTGGGGGATCTATACCAAGAGACCCAGTACTTC
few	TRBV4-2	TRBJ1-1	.	CASSPGLPYEAFF	TGTGCCAGCAGCCCTGGGCTCCCTTATGAAGCTTTCTTT
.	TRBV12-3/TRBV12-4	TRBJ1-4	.	CASSLALGVYEKLFF	TGTGCCAGCAGTTTAGCGTTAGGGGTATACGAAAAACTGTTTTTT
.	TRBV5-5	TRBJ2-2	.	CASSLEDSRNTGELFF	TGTGCCAGCAGCTTGGAGGACAGCCGGAACACCGGGGAGCTGTTTTTT